The entry below describes one T cell receptor (beta chain). Its antigen remains unknown. Trimming took off 3 bases at V and 5 bases at J, with 11 bases between the two ends. Germline CDR1 reads MNHNY; CDR2 reads SVGAGI (reference sequence). The CDR3 contains 14 residues. The sample belongs to a study of identical twins. TCRdb called the 5' RACE reads again in MiXCR, with one record for every CDR3 protein. The sample has some 1,600,000 distinct CDR3 sequences; around 33% are singletons. General study findings and limits: Shared out-of-frame alpha sequences (those common to twins) showed excess low generation probability. The study based its conclusions on cross-sectional statistical analysis and did not follow the same donors.

V usage is TRBV6-6 and J usage is TRBJ1-5, with no clear D. The clonotype originates from a newborn girl in good health. Sequenced input: cord blood. The CDR3: CASSYSAAYQPQHF. The CDR3 DNA reads as TGTGCCAGCAGTTATTCGGCAGCCTATCAGCCCCAGCATTTT.